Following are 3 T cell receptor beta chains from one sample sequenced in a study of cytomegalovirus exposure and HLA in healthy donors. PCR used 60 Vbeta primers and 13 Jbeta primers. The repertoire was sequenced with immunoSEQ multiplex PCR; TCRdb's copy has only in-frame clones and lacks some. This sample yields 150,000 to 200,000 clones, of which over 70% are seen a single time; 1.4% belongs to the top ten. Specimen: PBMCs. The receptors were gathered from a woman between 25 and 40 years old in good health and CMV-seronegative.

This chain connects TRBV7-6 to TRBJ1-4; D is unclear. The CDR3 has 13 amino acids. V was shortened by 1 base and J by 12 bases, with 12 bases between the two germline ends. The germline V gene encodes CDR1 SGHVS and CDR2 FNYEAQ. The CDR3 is CASSLGGVMELFF. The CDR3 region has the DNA TGTGCCAGCAGCTTAGGAGGTGTAATGGAACTGTTTTTT.

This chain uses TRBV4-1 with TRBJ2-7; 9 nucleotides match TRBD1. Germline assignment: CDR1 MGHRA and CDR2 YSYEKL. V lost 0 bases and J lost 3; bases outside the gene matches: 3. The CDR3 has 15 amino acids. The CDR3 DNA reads TGCGCCAGCAGCCAAGAGGGGACAGGGTACTACGAGCAGTACTTC. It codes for CASSQEGTGYYEQYF.

The CDR3 reads CASSRQGDTQYF. The CDR3 DNA reads TGTGCCAGCTCACGACAGGGAGATACGCAGTATTTT. The chain carries TRBV18 and TRBJ2-3; 7 bases map to TRBD1. The CDR3 spans 12 residues. From germline, CDR1 is KGHSH and CDR2 LQKENI. V dropped 4 bases and J dropped 5; count of bases not matched to a gene: 0.